This T cell receptor (beta chain) was found in a study of Graves' ophthalmopathy and Graves' hyperthyroidism. Study-wide results and limits: A 13-signature model separated ophthalmopathy from stable hyperthyroidism, about 91% sensitivity, around 78% specificity. The blood repertoire also included most expanded thyroid clonotypes above 0.001 frequency.

Amplified material comprised TCR beta CDR3 regions derived from RNA transcripts. RT-PCR was first run with HTBI primers, then multiplex PCR in a second round. TCRdb independently ran MiXCR on the multiplex PCR reads; one entry per CDR3 protein. Among some 240,000 distinct CDR3 sequences listed, around 50% were seen once. In the case of this clonotype: As yet, its antigen is unknown.

The clonotype comes from an adult man with Graves' ophthalmopathy. Material: peripheral blood.

CDR3 region: CSASTGRDTEAFF. CDR3 bases: TGCAGTGCTAGTACAGGGCGGGACACTGAAGCTTTCTTT. V is TRBV20-1 and J is TRBJ1-1; tentatively, D is TRBD1 (6 bases). This CDR3 spans 13 amino acids. Trimming removed 3 bases from V and 3 bases from J, with 11 bases in between. Germline V lookup: CDR1 DFQATT, CDR2 SNEGSKA (reference sequence).